Here is one T cell receptor (beta chain) with its context. In its sample, this clonotype was seen a few times. No cognate antigen has been identified for it. No base-level quality is on record; no much larger clone is a single base apart. This record comes from a study of response to subunit inactivated influenza vaccine (dated by TCRdb to the late 2010s). About the investigation overall: The study used deep quantitative T cell receptor repertoire profiling to track responses to a trivalent subunit inactivated influenza vaccine.

Broad study findings and their caveats: It was suggested by the authors that each seasonal influenza vaccination may recruit only a limited number of new T cells.

Here V drops 3 bases and J drops 8 bases, and the junction holds 11 bases not matched to any gene. CDR1 and CDR2 were assigned from the germline V gene as MGHDK and SYGVNS. Reading from cysteine to phenylalanine, the CDR3 counts 15 amino acids. The entry retains the CDR3 DNA only, 45 bases that are in frame from base 1. The method behind the library was RT-PCR. Sequencing took place on an Illumina HiSeq 2500. Using fastp trimming at Q25 and MiXCR clonotype assembly, TCRdb reanalyzed the public sequencing data and kept in-frame beta chains. Merged by CDR3 protein, the rows form single entries marked with the most common genes and DNA. The sample profile shows approximately 700,000 distinct CDR3 sequences; approximately 15% of them were found once. 5.5% to 7% of the sample comes from the top ten.

The source of this sequence is a man over 45 who received an inactivated influenza vaccine. Donor details come from another sample of the same person, matched by shared clones. The V gene is TRBV25-1 and the J gene is TRBJ1-1, with 8 junctional bases fitting TRBD1. This specimen consisted of PBMCs from blood, obtained 14 to 15 days before vaccination. The CDR3 loop reads CASSDDRGISLEAFF. The nucleotide sequence is given as TGTGCCAGCAGTGATGACAGGGGTATATCTTTGGAAGCTTTCTTT.